This entry lists 31 T cell receptor beta chains sequenced from one sample in a study of T cell responses to AZD1222 COVID-19 vaccine. The protocol was immunoSEQ multiplex PCR, while the TCRdb copy is restricted to in-frame clones and leaves out a portion. The data contain more than 95,000 clones, 89% of them singletons. The sample consisted of peripheral blood, taken on day 0 of AZD1222 vaccination. The receptors derive from an adult in good health.

This chain uses TRBV11-2 with TRBJ1-2; D perhaps matches TRBD1 (5 bases). Trimming pared 1 base from V and 2 bases from J, leaving 8 bases between. Germline V gene data show CDR1 as SGHAT and CDR2 as FQNNGV. This CDR3 is built from 14 residues. For the CDR3, the DNA is TGTGCCAGCAGCTTAGGTCGGGACAACTATGGCTACACCTTC. It translates to CASSLGRDNYGYTF.

The rearrangement uses TRBV1 and TRBJ2-2; whether TRBD2, the table's D call, matches the DNA was not checked. TRBV1 is designated a pseudogene. The length of the CDR3 is 19 residues. CDR3 in amino acids: CTSSQDRGTSGARGGELFF. In DNA form, the CDR3 reads TGCACCAGCAGCCAAGATCGAGGAACTAGCGGGGCCCGGGGCGGGGAGCTGTTTTTT.

The chain links TRBV2 to TRBJ2-1, with a possible D match to TRBD2 (7 bases). Trimming pared 8 bases from V and 8 bases from J, leaving 10 bases between. CDR1 SNHLY and CDR2 FYNNEI come from the germline V gene. The CDR3 sequence is 11 residues long. CDR3 amino acids: CASGGAYEQFF. The CDR3 nucleotides read TGTGCCAGCGGGGGGGCCTATGAGCAGTTCTTC.

The V and J genes are TRBV10-3 and TRBJ1-2, with D unclear. This CDR3 has 13 amino acids. CDR1 and CDR2 (germline): ENHRY, SYGVKD. V dropped 5 bases and J dropped 7 bases, with 14 bases sitting between them. The CDR3, as DNA: TGTGCCATCAGTATTCAATTGTTGGGTGGCTACACCTTC. Translation: CAISIQLLGGYTF.

The chain carries TRBV10-3 and TRBJ2-2; a weak D match, TRBD1 (6 bases). In germline, CDR1 is ENHRY, CDR2 SYGVKD. The CDR3 sequence is 19 residues long. V shed 0 bases and J shed 2 bases, with 19 bases lying between them. DNA of the CDR3: TGTGCCATCAGTGAGTCTTCCTCTAGTGGGGGCCTAAACACCGGGGAGCTGTTTTTT. It yields the protein CAISESSSSGGLNTGELFF.

The V and J genes are TRBV2 and TRBJ2-7; D tentatively fits TRBD1 or TRBD2 (5 bases each). V lost 4 bases, J lost 2 bases, and 15 bases lay in between. This CDR3 comprises 15 residues. Germline V gene data show CDR1 as SNHLY and CDR2 as FYNNEI. In DNA form, the CDR3 reads TGTGCCAGCAGTGGCCGGGACGGAGGAACCTACGAGCAGTACTTC. Translated: CASSGRDGGTYEQYF.

The gene calls are TRBV2 and TRBJ2-1; 7 nucleotides agree with TRBD2. There are 15 residues in the CDR3. V was clipped by 0 bases and J by 4 bases; unmatched bases: 3. The germline gives CDR1 SNHLY, CDR2 FYNNEI. CDR3 protein: CASSEAGGRYNEQFF. DNA of the CDR3: TGTGCCAGCAGTGAAGCGGGGGGGAGATACAATGAGCAGTTCTTC.

V usage is TRBV6-5 and J usage is TRBJ2-2; tentative D call: TRBD2 (5 bases). Germline CDR1 MNHEY, CDR2 SVGAGI. The CDR3 totals 14 residues. The ends were cut back, 8 bases at V and 4 bases at J, with 14 bases in the middle. As DNA, the CDR3 is TGTGCCAGCTCCCAGAGGGTGGTCACCGGGGAGCTGTTTTTT. Protein product: CASSQRVVTGELFF.

The rearrangement links TRBV7-9 to TRBJ2-6; no definite D call. CDR1 and CDR2 from the germline V gene are SEHNR and FQNEAQ (reference sequence). The CDR3 is 18 amino acids. V was pared by 1 base and J by 0 bases, with 13 bases between. The CDR3 coding sequence is TGTGCCAGCAGCTTAGGCGGTTATGAAGGCTCTGGGGCCAACGTCCTGACTTTC. Translation gives CASSLGGYEGSGANVLTF.

The V call is TRBV9, the J call TRBJ2-7, with TRBD1 matching over 8 bases. This CDR3 has 13 residues. J gave up 8 bases and V 3 bases, and 7 bases lay outside the gene matches. CDR1 and CDR2 (germline): SGDLS, YYNGEE. The CDR3 DNA reads as TGTGCCAGCAGCGCACCCGGACAGGGAAAGCAGTACTTC. This codes for CASSAPGQGKQYF.

The chain joins TRBV4-2 to TRBJ2-7; 10 positions agree with TRBD1. The J segment lost 5 bases and the V segment lost 5 bases, leaving 6 bases of the junction unmatched. Germline V CDR1 and CDR2: LGHNA, YNFKEQ. This CDR3 region has 14 residues. Written as DNA, the CDR3 is TGTGCCAGCAGCTTACGACAGGGGGCCGACGAGCAGTACTTC. This translates into CASSLRQGADEQYF.

The genes are TRBV7-8 and TRBJ2-3; the D gene is possibly TRBD2 (7 bases). The CDR3 sequence is 17 residues long. V was cut by 0 bases and J by 1 base, with 14 bases left in between. Per germline, CDR1 SGHVS and CDR2 FQNEAQ. CDR3 bases: TGTGCCAGCAGCTTAGCAGCCTGGCGGGGGCGCACAGATACGCAGTATTTT. Encoded protein: CASSLAAWRGRTDTQYF.

This rearrangement joins TRBV7-2 to TRBJ2-3; D gene ambiguous. Trimming cost V 1 base and J 1 base, with 6 bases left between them. Germline V CDR1 and CDR2: SGHTA, FQGNSA. CDR3 length: 14 residues. In DNA form, the CDR3 reads TGTGCCAGCAGCTTAGGGACGGGCACAGATACGCAGTATTTT. Protein sequence: CASSLGTGTDTQYF.

The V call is TRBV5-1, the J call TRBJ2-3; a weak D match, TRBD2 (5 bases). V lost 8 bases, J lost 2 bases, and 21 bases lay in between. CDR1 SGHRS and CDR2 YFSETQ come from the germline V gene. The CDR3 sequence is 16 residues long. CDR3 sequence (DNA): TGCGCCAGTACTCCACGGGGTGTACAATTCACAGATACGCAGTATTTT. It is translated as CASTPRGVQFTDTQYF.

Written as DNA, the CDR3 is TGCAGCGTTGTTCACAGGCCCGTGGACTATGGCTACACCTTC. This codes for CSVVHRPVDYGYTF. V and J are TRBV29-1 and TRBJ1-2; a possible D gene is TRBD1 (5 bases). CDR3 size: 14 residues. Germline CDR1 reads SQVTM; CDR2 reads ANQGSEA. The germline V and J ends were trimmed by 4 bases and 3 bases, with 15 bases remaining between them.

V gene TRBV5-1 combines with J gene TRBJ2-3; D is unresolved. Germline V lookup: CDR1 SGHRS, CDR2 YFSETQ. Trimming removed 0 bases at V and 4 bases at J, with 0 bases between. The CDR3 loop spans 11 amino acids. The CDR3 region has the DNA TGCGCCAGCAGCTTGGCAGATACGCAGTATTTT. It specifies CASSLADTQYF.

The chain combines TRBV7-9 with TRBJ1-2, with D tentatively TRBD1 (5 bases). The CDR3 is 17 amino acids. Germline lookup yields CDR1 SEHNR and CDR2 FQNEAQ (reference sequence). V lost 1 base and J lost 2, with 17 bases in between. The CDR3 DNA follows: TGTGCCAGCAGCTTAGATTTTTCAGGGACCCTAAACTATGGCTACACCTTC. Translating it yields CASSLDFSGTLNYGYTF. The entire variable domain, with the rest obtained from reference TRBV7-9 and TRBJ1-2, is as follows: DTGVSQNPRHKITKRGQNVTFRCDPISEHNRLYWYRQTLGQGPEFLTYFQNEAQLEKSRLLSDRFSAERPKGSFSTLEIQRTEQGDSAMYLCASSLDFSGTLNYGYTFGSGTRLTVV.

This chain joins TRBV10-1 and TRBJ1-2, with 12 bases that match TRBD1. This CDR3 spans 20 amino acids. J gave up 4 bases and V 7 bases, and 22 bases lay outside the gene matches. Germline V lookup: CDR1 WNHNN, CDR2 SYGVQD (reference sequence). The CDR3 bases are TGCGCCAGCATTCCCCCCTCACCAGAGGGACAGGGGGCATTATTCTATGGCTACACCTTC. This translates into CASIPPSPEGQGALFYGYTF.

CDR3 sequence reads: CAISLLSYNEQFF. CDR3 sequence (DNA): TGTGCCATCAGCTTACTCTCCTACAATGAGCAGTTCTTC. The V and J genes are TRBV10-3 and TRBJ2-1; D unresolved. Trimming removed 6 bases from V and 0 bases from J, with 6 bases in between. The CDR3 is 13 residues long. Germline V gives CDR1 ENHRY, CDR2 SYGVKD.

The chain is built from TRBV15 and TRBJ1-1; 8 positions match TRBD1. The CDR3 length is 15 residues. After removal of 5 bases from V and 1 base from J, the junction contained 6 bases not matched to a gene. The germline gives CDR1 LNHNV, CDR2 YYDKDF (reference sequence). This CDR3 is CATSEDRERNTEAFF. In DNA form, the CDR3 reads TGTGCCACCAGCGAGGACAGGGAACGGAACACTGAAGCTTTCTTT.

The gene calls are TRBV2 and TRBJ2-7; a possible D gene is TRBD2 (7 bases). Trimming removed 9 bases from V and 5 bases from J, with 23 bases in between. Germline assignment: CDR1 SNHLY and CDR2 FYNNEI. This CDR3 region has 15 residues. CDR3 DNA: TGTGCCAGAGGGGTCACGAGTGGGGGGGCTCACGAGCAGTACTTC. This translates into CARGVTSGGAHEQYF.

CDR3 amino acids: CASSFSGGHETQYF. The DNA of the CDR3 is TGTGCCAGCAGCTTCAGCGGGGGGCACGAGACCCAGTACTTC. The chain has TRBV7-3 and TRBJ2-5; 9 bases line up with TRBD2. J lost 5 bases, V lost 3 bases, and 4 bases had no gene match. CDR1 SGHTA and CDR2 FQGTGA come from the germline V gene. CDR3 length: 14 amino acids.

This chain joins TRBV24-1 and TRBJ1-2; D gene uncertain. Per germline, CDR1 KGHDR and CDR2 SFDVKD. Trimming took 1 base from V and 8 from J, leaving 13 bases between them. This CDR3 is 14 amino acids long. The CDR3 sequence: CATSDFGRLGGYTF. DNA of the CDR3: TGTGCCACCAGTGATTTCGGCCGGTTGGGAGGCTACACCTTC.

This chain joins TRBV29-1 and TRBJ2-3; D is unresolved. The V end lost 4 bases, the J end lost 0 bases, and 20 bases lay between the germline ends. This CDR3 contains 17 residues. CDR1 and CDR2 (germline): SQVTM, ANQGSEA. The CDR3 coding sequence is TGCAGCGTTGTTAATGGCCCCCTTGGGCCTAGCACAGATACGCAGTATTTT. Amino acids: CSVVNGPLGPSTDTQYF.

The genes are TRBV10-3 and TRBJ2-7; 9 positions agree with TRBD1. Per germline, CDR1 ENHRY and CDR2 SYGVKD. The CDR3 loop spans 13 amino acids. Germline trimming cut 8 bases from V and 2 bases from J; bases unmatched to any gene: 4. The CDR3 reads CAIWDRDTYEQYF. As DNA, the CDR3 is TGTGCCATCTGGGACAGGGATACCTACGAGCAGTACTTC.

This clone has only one observation. This rearrangement joins TRBV7-2 to TRBJ2-2; 9 nucleotides line up with TRBD2. This CDR3 contains 16 residues. J gave up 3 bases and V 5 bases, and 7 bases lay outside the gene matches. CDR1 and CDR2 from the germline V gene are SGHTA and FQGNSA. In DNA form, the CDR3 reads TGTGCCAGCAGCCCGACCGGGACTAGCTACACCGGGGAGCTGTTTTTT. The encoded protein is CASSPTGTSYTGELFF.

The V call is TRBV6-1, the J call TRBJ2-7, with TRBD1 matching over 9 bases. The V gene end was trimmed by 3 bases and the J gene end by 2 bases; junction bases not matched to a gene: 8. There are 16 residues in the CDR3. Looked up from germline, CDR1 is MNHNS and CDR2 is SASEGT. CDR3 region: CASSDPAGTGPYEQYF. DNA of the CDR3: TGTGCCAGCAGTGACCCTGCGGGGACAGGGCCCTACGAGCAGTACTTC.

The gene calls are TRBV5-1 and TRBJ2-3; no clear D gene. CDR1 SGHRS and CDR2 YFSETQ come from the germline V gene. This CDR3 contains 14 residues. The V end lost 3 bases, the J end lost 0 bases, and 8 bases lay between the germline ends. CDR3 nucleotides: TGCGCCAGCAGCTCCGGTCCGAGCACAGATACGCAGTATTTT. It specifies CASSSGPSTDTQYF.

This clone appeared a single time. J is TRBJ2-7 and V is TRBV7-9; D not resolved. V was shortened by 6 bases and J by 2 bases, with 17 bases between the two germline ends. CDR3 length: 15 residues. Germline CDR1 and CDR2: SEHNR and FQNEAQ (reference sequence). This CDR3 is CASRPDTPATYEQYF. CDR3 sequence (DNA): TGTGCCAGCAGGCCCGACACCCCAGCAACCTACGAGCAGTACTTC.

The genes are TRBV5-4 and TRBJ2-3, with D uncertain. CDR3 length: 12 residues. Trimming took 0 bases from V and 3 from J, leaving 2 bases between them. Per germline, CDR1 SGHNT and CDR2 YYREEE (reference sequence). The CDR3 is CASSLDTDTQYF. The CDR3 nucleotides are TGTGCCAGCAGCTTGGATACAGATACGCAGTATTTT.

The V and J genes are TRBV19 and TRBJ1-1; D is unresolved. The V end was cut by 5 bases, the J end by 3 bases, with 13 bases between. This CDR3 contains 14 residues. CDR1 is LNHDA and CDR2 is SQIVND in the germline V gene (reference sequence). In nucleotides, the CDR3 is TGTGCCAGTAGTGTCCCCCGGGTTGACACTGAAGCTTTCTTT. Translated, it gives CASSVPRVDTEAFF. Drawing the rest from reference TRBV19 and TRBJ1-1, the complete variable domain is DGGITQSPKYLFRKEGQNVTLSCEQNLNHDAMYWYRQDPGQGLRLIYYSQIVNDFQKGDIAEGYSVSREKKESFPLTVTSAQKNPTAFYLCASSVPRVDTEAFFGQGTRLTVV.